These 3 T cell receptor beta chains were all obtained from the same sample, sequenced in a study of shared clonotypes between healthy human individuals. Sequencing was performed with immunoSEQ multiplex PCR; in TCRdb, only in-frame clones are kept and a portion is missing. This sample has roughly 1,600,000 clones; about 98.5% occur once, and the top ten carry under 0.45%. Sequenced: naive CD4+ T cells sorted from blood. Subset indicated: CD45RA+ positively selected. Receptors originate from a man younger than 45 in good health.

The chain carries TRBV5-6 and TRBJ2-1; D is undetermined. CDR3 size: 15 residues. Germline loops: CDR1 SGHDT, CDR2 YYEEEE. Trimming cost V 6 bases and J 6 bases, with 19 bases left between them. The CDR3 reads CASTQEPPQFNEQFF. Written as DNA, the CDR3 is TGTGCCAGCACCCAAGAACCCCCACAATTCAATGAGCAGTTCTTC.

The rearrangement uses TRBV28 and TRBJ1-2; a weak D match, TRBD1 (6 bases). Trimming cost V 2 bases and J 1 base, with 8 bases left between them. Looked up from germline, CDR1 is MDHEN and CDR2 is SYDVKM. The CDR3 is made up of 14 amino acids. For the CDR3, the DNA is TGTGCCAGCAGTTTAGACAGGAGTAACTATGGCTACACCTTC. Residues: CASSLDRSNYGYTF.

The chain is built from TRBV7-8 and TRBJ2-7; D is undetermined. The CDR3 loop spans 13 amino acids. The germline gives CDR1 SGHVS, CDR2 FQNEAQ. Trimming took 5 bases from V and 0 from J, leaving 8 bases between them. CDR3 DNA: TGTGCCAGCAGCCCATTACTCTCCTACGAGCAGTACTTC. Encoded protein: CASSPLLSYEQYF.